Sequencing of this T cell receptor beta chain was carried out in a study of PD-L1 blockade in urothelial cancer. Background on the study: At 3 weeks (second dose) and 6 weeks after starting treatment, blood was analyzed. Whole-study findings and limits: Below-median blood TCR clonality before treatment forecast better survival.

Profiling relied on immunoSEQ multiplex PCR, and the TCRdb table lists in-frame clones only, not all of them. Of about 50,000 clones listed, about 68% were seen once; the top ten hold roughly 3.9%. CDR3 length: 16 amino acids. Germline assignment: CDR1 MNHEY and CDR2 SVGAGI. V lost 4 bases, J lost 0 bases, and 6 bases stayed unmatched. Sample time point: pretreatment peripheral blood. Enrolled patients showed locally advanced or metastatic urothelial carcinoma. This clone was picked up one time. The antigen is not known. This receptor was obtained from a man between 65 and 85 years old with urothelial cancer. This material consisted of PBMCs, taken around atezolizumab (anti-PD-L1) treatment. The V call is TRBV6-5, the J call TRBJ2-3; 8 bases fit TRBD1. CDR3 sequence reads: CASSSGGSTSTDTQYF. The CDR3 DNA reads as TGTGCCAGCAGTTCAGGGGGCTCTACTAGCACAGATACGCAGTATTTT.